A selection of T cell receptor beta chains follows, all from one sample in a study of T cells in Graves' hyperthyroidism and ophthalmopathy. TCRdb itself ran the multiplex PCR reads through MiXCR, one entry per CDR3 protein. This sample has around 300,000 distinct CDR3 sequences; more than 11% occur once, and the top ten carry around 23%. The sequenced sample was blood. These receptors all come from a woman between 25 and 40 years old with Graves' hyperthyroidism. CDR3s include the opening cysteine and the closing phenylalanine or tryptophan. A D gene is named only where the DNA matches it firmly. The size of a clone is reported for some rows only, either as once, few or many, or as a class for expanded clones.

>NA|TRBV4-1|NA|TRBJ2-6
CASSGRATTSGANVLTF
TGCGCCAGCAGCGGACGGGCCACCACCTCTGGGGCCAACGTCCTGACTTTC
>many|TRBV28|NA|TRBJ2-3
CASSPAWGTDTQYF
TGTGCCAGCAGCCCAGCGTGGGGCACAGATACGCAGTATTTT
>many|TRBV20-1|NA|TRBJ1-1
CSAKMAGNTEAFF
TGCAGTGCCAAGATGGCAGGGAACACTGAAGCTTTCTTT
>NA|TRBV12-3/TRBV12-4|NA|TRBJ2-7
CASSQVPSNRAEQYF
TGTGCCAGCAGCCAAGTACCCTCCAACAGGGCCGAGCAGTACTTC
>NA|TRBV10-2|TRBD2|TRBJ2-7
CASSALAGGGVEQYF
TGCGCCAGCAGTGCTCTAGCGGGAGGCGGCGTCGAGCAGTACTTC
>few|TRBV12-3/TRBV12-4|NA|TRBJ1-2
CASSFGGSGYTF
TGTGCCAGCAGTTTTGGGGGATCAGGCTACACCTTC
>NA|TRBV6-2/TRBV6-3|NA|TRBJ2-1
CASSYSAGFYNEQFF
TGTGCCAGCAGTTACTCGGCGGGCTTCTACAATGAGCAGTTCTTC
>NA|TRBV7-9|NA|TRBJ2-2
CASSRTAAGELFF
TGTGCCAGCAGTCGGACTGCGGCCGGGGAGCTGTTTTTT
>NA|TRBV30|NA|TRBJ2-7
CAWSGDVGLEQYF
TGTGCCTGGAGTGGGGACGTGGGCCTCGAGCAGTACTTC
>few|TRBV25-1|NA|TRBJ2-6
CASSEYRGSGANVLTF
TGTGCCAGCAGTGAATATAGGGGTTCTGGGGCCAACGTCCTGACTTTC
>many|TRBV27|NA|TRBJ2-5
CASSPRAPGTQYF
TGTGCCAGCAGCCCCCGGGCCCCAGGGACCCAGTACTTC
>many|TRBV28|NA|TRBJ2-7
CASSLRRGKGDEQYF
TGTGCCAGCAGTTTAAGGAGGGGTAAAGGCGACGAGCAGTACTTC
>many|TRBV28|NA|TRBJ2-3
CASSLCIKGSPPVDTQYF
TGTGCCAGCAGTTTATGCATAAAGGGAAGTCCCCCCGTAGATACGCAGTATTTT
>many|TRBV28|TRBD2|TRBJ2-3
CASSRGTSGSVLTDTQYF
TGTGCCAGCAGTCGCGGGACTAGCGGGAGTGTACTCACAGATACGCAGTATTTT
>many|TRBV18|NA|TRBJ2-3
CASSPRRETPGAFTDTQYF
TGTGCCAGCTCACCACGGAGAGAGACCCCAGGGGCCTTCACAGATACGCAGTATTTT
>many|TRBV11-2|NA|TRBJ2-3
CASKRTPRAAARTDTQYF
TGTGCCAGCAAACGTACCCCTCGGGCAGCTGCGCGTACAGATACGCAGTATTTT
>NA|TRBV4-1|TRBD2|TRBJ2-7
CASSQESLAGDYEQYF
TGCGCCAGCAGCCAAGAATCACTAGCGGGGGACTACGAGCAGTACTTC
>NA|TRBV19|TRBD1|TRBJ2-6
CASSQGAPLSGANVLTF
TGTGCCAGTAGCCAGGGGGCCCCCCTCTCTGGGGCCAACGTCCTGACTTTC
>NA|TRBV4-3|TRBD2|TRBJ2-5
CASSQDPGGSGEQETQYF
TGCGCCAGCAGCCAAGACCCCGGAGGTAGCGGGGAACAAGAGACCCAGTACTTC
>many|TRBV5-1|NA|TRBJ2-2
CASSLNGAGGELFF
TGCGCCAGCAGCTTAAATGGCGCCGGCGGGGAGCTGTTTTTT
>many|TRBV2|NA|TRBJ1-1
CARAQGGFENTEAFF
TGTGCCAGGGCACAGGGTGGATTTGAGAACACTGAAGCTTTCTTT
>many|TRBV2|NA|TRBJ2-1
CASSEAQLSRSEQFF
TGTGCCAGCAGTGAAGCGCAGTTAAGTCGTAGTGAGCAGTTCTTC
>many|TRBV7-9|TRBD2|TRBJ2-1
CASSRATGTINEQFF
TGTGCCAGCAGCCGTGCGACCGGGACTATCAATGAGCAGTTCTTC
>many|TRBV20-1|NA|TRBJ2-7
CSARGEQSSYEQYF
TGCAGTGCTAGGGGGGAACAGTCCTCCTACGAGCAGTACTTC
>many|TRBV30|NA|TRBJ1-1
CAWGGQLMTEAFF
TGTGCCTGGGGTGGACAGTTGATGACTGAAGCTTTCTTT
>many|TRBV2|TRBD2|TRBJ2-3
CATRTSGSTDTQYF
TGTGCCACCAGGACTAGCGGGAGCACAGATACGCAGTATTTT
>many|TRBV5-6|TRBD1|TRBJ2-1
CASSFTGDRNEQFF
TGTGCCAGCAGCTTTACAGGGGATCGCAATGAGCAGTTCTTC
>many|TRBV3-1|NA|TRBJ1-5
CASSQKGNQPQHF
TGTGCCAGCAGCCAAAAAGGGAATCAGCCCCAGCATTTT
>few|TRBV11-2|TRBD2|TRBJ2-1
CASSLYTTSVFSYNEQFF
TGTGCCAGCAGCTTATATACGACTAGCGTTTTCTCCTACAATGAGCAGTTCTTC
>few|TRBV24-1|NA|TRBJ2-6
CATSDRRPPGANVLTF
TGTGCCACCAGTGATCGCCGACCTCCCGGGGCCAACGTCCTGACTTTC
>once|TRBV9|NA|TRBJ2-1
CASSVAVYLQDEQFF
TGTGCCAGCAGCGTAGCCGTTTATCTTCAGGATGAGCAGTTCTTC
>few|TRBV7-2|TRBD1|TRBJ2-1
CASSRQTGNSYNEQFF
TGTGCCAGCAGCCGTCAGACAGGGAACTCCTACAATGAGCAGTTCTTC
>NA|TRBV28|NA|TRBJ1-1
CASPQNTEAFF
TGTGCCAGCCCGCAGAACACTGAAGCTTTCTTT
>many|TRBV28|NA|TRBJ1-1
CASSLSGGLFMNTEAFF
TGTGCCAGCAGTTTATCCGGGGGCCTCTTTATGAACACTGAAGCTTTCTTT
>few|TRBV6-1|NA|TRBJ2-2
CASSEEVLNTGELFF
TGTGCCAGCAGTGAAGAGGTCTTGAACACCGGGGAGCTGTTTTTT
>NA|TRBV12-3/TRBV12-4|TRBD1|TRBJ1-1
CASSRGQNTEAFF
TGTGCCAGCAGTAGGGGGCAGAACACTGAAGCTTTCTTT
>many|TRBV12-3/TRBV12-4|NA|TRBJ2-7
CASSFNTQTYEQYF
TGTGCCAGCAGTTTCAACACACAAACCTACGAGCAGTACTTC
>many|TRBV28|NA|TRBJ2-2
CASSFRVGELFF
TGTGCCAGCAGTTTCAGGGTCGGGGAGCTGTTTTTT
>NA|TRBV12-3/TRBV12-4|TRBD1|TRBJ1-6
CASSLRGQAPSPLHF
TGTGCCAGCAGTTTAAGGGGACAGGCCCCCTCACCCCTCCACTTT
>NA|TRBV20-1|TRBD1|TRBJ2-2
CSARDHGQANTGELFF
TGCAGTGCTAGAGACCACGGACAGGCCAACACCGGGGAGCTGTTTTTT
>many|TRBV29-1|NA|TRBJ2-7
CSVELGTNEQYF
TGCAGCGTTGAGCTGGGTACCAACGAGCAGTACTTC
>few|TRBV20-1|TRBD2|TRBJ2-3
CSASGIGLAGAPRDTQYF
TGCAGTGCTAGCGGCATCGGACTAGCGGGAGCCCCCCGGGATACGCAGTATTTT
>NA|TRBV30|NA|TRBJ2-3
CAWSDQGEGTDTQYF
TGTGCCTGGAGTGACCAGGGGGAGGGCACAGATACGCAGTATTTT
>many|TRBV2|NA|TRBJ1-4
CASSVNRRGPTTNEKLFF
TGTGCCAGCAGTGTTAACAGGAGAGGGCCGACAACTAATGAAAAACTGTTTTTT
>NA|TRBV28|NA|TRBJ1-4
CASSPRQEKITSTNEKLFF
TGTGCCAGCAGTCCTCGACAGGAGAAAATAACGTCAACTAATGAAAAACTGTTTTTT
>many|TRBV7-8|NA|TRBJ1-1
CASSLQGRGGTEAFF
TGTGCCAGCAGCTTACAGGGGAGGGGGGGCACTGAAGCTTTCTTT
>NA|TRBV28|TRBD2|TRBJ2-3
CATVPSSEREGLHPDTQYF
TGTGCCACCGTACCTTCCTCGGAGCGGGAGGGCCTACACCCAGATACGCAGTATTTT
>NA|TRBV28|NA|TRBJ2-4
CASSSGPGSKNIQYF
TGTGCCAGCTCTTCCGGCCCAGGGAGTAAAAACATTCAGTACTTC
>many|TRBV6-2/TRBV6-3|NA|TRBJ2-5
CASSYSKRFQGRRGETQYF
TGTGCCAGCAGTTACTCGAAACGATTCCAAGGGAGACGAGGAGAGACCCAGTACTTC
>NA|TRBV6-1|NA|TRBJ1-2
CAGSDRRGGYTF
TGTGCCGGCTCGGACAGACGAGGGGGCTACACCTTC
>NA|TRBV5-1|TRBD2|TRBJ2-2
CASSLSTSGRRSPGELFF
TGCGCCAGCAGCTTGTCGACTAGCGGGAGGAGAAGTCCCGGGGAGCTGTTTTTT
>many|TRBV7-3|TRBD2|TRBJ2-1
CASSGPDGTSGSLYNEQFF
TGTGCCAGCAGCGGGCCAGACGGGACTAGCGGGAGTCTTTACAATGAGCAGTTCTTC
>few|TRBV20-1|TRBD1|TRBJ2-7
CSASGTGTGDYEQYF
TGCAGTGCTAGCGGCACCGGGACAGGGGACTACGAGCAGTACTTC
>many|TRBV28|TRBD1|TRBJ2-2
CASRRQGRAGELFF
TGTGCCAGCAGACGACAGGGACGAGCCGGGGAGCTGTTTTTT